The clone carrying this T cell receptor beta chain was seen a handful of times. Primed by a sample-barcoded 5' primer and a J-beta primer mix, a second PCR proceeded for about 7 to 11 cycles. Each CDR3 protein is one row after TCRdb ran MiXCR on the 5' RACE reads. The sample gives under 750,000 distinct CDR3 sequences, 45% to 55% of which show up once; about 26% is in the top ten. This CDR3 comprises 16 residues. CDR1 is KGHSH and CDR2 is LQKENI in the germline V gene. V lost 0 bases, J lost 2 bases, and 3 bases stayed unmatched. This record belongs to a study of blood T cells in healthy people across ages.

J is TRBJ2-3 and V is TRBV18, with 9 nucleotides matching TRBD1. The specimen was blood. The sequence was collected from an elderly man in good health. Here the CDR3 reads CASSPPRQGDTDTQYF. CDR3 nucleotide sequence: TGTGCCAGCTCACCACCTAGACAGGGGGACACAGATACGCAGTATTTT.